A selection of T cell receptor beta chains follows, all from one sample in a study of cytomegalovirus exposure and HLA in healthy donors. Sequencing used immunoSEQ multiplex PCR; TCRdb keeps in-frame clones, though not all of them. The sample holds about 160,000 clones, over 70% seen once. Sequencing input: PBMCs. These receptors were obtained from a woman between 50 and 59 years old in good health and CMV-seropositive. Both conserved end residues are part of each CDR3. The D gene is left open where the match is weak. Clone size is not always given. Where it is, it says once, few, many or a class for expanded clones.

TRBV29-1	TRBJ2-6	-	-	TGCAGCGTTGAGCCTGCGTCTGGGGCCAACGGCCTGACTTTC	CSVEPASGANGLTF
TRBV30	TRBJ1-2	TRBD1	few	TGTGCCTGGAGTGTAGGGGGGACAGCCTATGGCTACACCTTC	CAWSVGGTAYGYTF
TRBV7-9	TRBJ1-1	-	-	TGTGCCAGTACCCAAGGGGTTTTCACTGAAGCTTTCTTT	CASTQGVFTEAFF
TRBV7-2	TRBJ2-3	TRBD2	-	TGTGCCAGCAGCACGAGGAGCGGGGGCGGCGATACGCAGTATTTT	CASSTRSGGGDTQYF
TRBV27	TRBJ2-1	TRBD2	-	TGTGCCAGCAGTCCATTTCCGGGACTACCTTACAATGAGCAGTTCTTC	CASSPFPGLPYNEQFF
TRBV11-3	TRBJ1-4	-	-	TGTGCCAGCAGCTTAGCAGGGGCCGGGGAAAAACTGTTTTTT	CASSLAGAGEKLFF
TRBV29-1	TRBJ1-3	-	-	TGCAGCGTTATAACAAGCTCTGGAAACACCATATATTTT	CSVITSSGNTIYF
TRBV9	TRBJ1-4	TRBD1	once	TGTGCCAGCAGCGTATCGCCCAGGGGGGATGAAAAACTGTTTTTT	CASSVSPRGDEKLFF
TRBV5-4	TRBJ1-4	-	-	TGTGCCAGCAACACAGGACAGAAGAATGAAAAACTGTTTTTT	CASNTGQKNEKLFF
TRBV4-1	TRBJ1-4	TRBD1	-	TGCGCCAGCAGCAGACGACAGGGGGGAAATGAAAAACTGTTTTTT	CASSRRQGGNEKLFF
TRBV10-3	TRBJ1-4	-	-	TGTGCCATCAGCGCGGGTTACGGTGAAAAACTGTTTTTT	CAISAGYGEKLFF
TRBV5-1	TRBJ2-3	TRBD2	-	TGCGCCAGCAGCGGGGGACTAGCGGGCACAGATACGCAGTATTTT	CASSGGLAGTDTQYF
TRBV5-8	TRBJ1-1	-	-	TGTGCCAGCAGCCGGGGGGACGGGACCCCGCAGAAGGAAGCTTTCTTT	CASSRGDGTPQKEAFF
TRBV5-1	TRBJ1-1	-	-	TGCGCCAGCAGCTTGGTTAGCAACATGAACACTGAAGCTTTCTTT	CASSLVSNMNTEAFF
TRBV14	TRBJ1-1	-	-	TGTGCCAGCAGCCAAGATTCGGGGCGGGGGGAAGAAGCTTTCTTT	CASSQDSGRGEEAFF
TRBV30	TRBJ2-2	-	-	TGTGCCTGGCGTAGGGGCCCGATCACCGGGGAGCTGTTTTTT	CAWRRGPITGELFF
TRBV19	TRBJ2-1	TRBD1	-	TGTGCCAGTAGTATCCCCGGGACAGGGGGCTTTAATGAGCAGTTCTTC	CASSIPGTGGFNEQFF
TRBV2	TRBJ2-7	TRBD1	-	TGTGCCAGCAGTGAACTGGGACAGGAGGGTTACGAGCAGTACTTC	CASSELGQEGYEQYF
TRBV9	TRBJ1-4	-	-	TGTGCCAGCAGCGTCGAGGGCGACGGAAGAGAAAAACTGTTTTTT	CASSVEGDGREKLFF
TRBV4-1	TRBJ1-1	TRBD1	-	TGCGCCAGCAGCCAAGAAAGGCGACAGGGGAGTAGAGCTTTCTTT	CASSQERRQGSRAFF
TRBV7-9	TRBJ2-7	TRBD2	-	TGTGCCAGCAGCTTAGGTAGCGGGGCCGAGCAGTACTTC	CASSLGSGAEQYF
TRBV30	TRBJ2-2	-	once	TGTGCCTGGGGCCCACACCCCAACTCAGGGCATAGTGGGGAGCTGTTTTTT	CAWGPHPNSGHSGELFF
TRBV7-9	TRBJ1-3	-	-	TGTGCCAACAGCTTTGACAGTGTCTCTGGAAACACCATATATTTT	CANSFDSVSGNTIYF
TRBV7-2	TRBJ2-4	TRBD2	-	TGTGCCAGCAGCTTGTACGAAAGCGGGAGAGTTGGGGCCAAAAACAGTCAGTACTTC	CASSLYESGRVGAKNSQYF
TRBV7-2	TRBJ2-1	-	-	TGTGCCAGCAGACCTACAGGGTCCACCTACAATGAGCAGTTCTTC	CASRPTGSTYNEQFF
TRBV29-1	TRBJ2-5	TRBD2	-	TGCAGCGTCCGACTAGCGGGAGAGGGGACCCAGTACTTC	CSVRLAGEGTQYF
TRBV2	TRBJ2-7	TRBD1	-	TGTGCCAGCATGACTGACAGGGGCGACGAGCAGTACTTC	CASMTDRGDEQYF
TRBV5-1	TRBJ2-5	TRBD2	-	TGCGCCAGCTCACGAGCGGGGAGGTTACAAGAGACCCAGTACTTC	CASSRAGRLQETQYF
TRBV21-1	TRBJ2-1	-	-	TGTGCCAGCAGCAAAAGCGCTCCAAGACAGGTATCTGAGCAGTTCTTC	CASSKSAPRQVSEQFF
TRBV21-1	TRBJ2-7	-	-	TGTGCCACCCCGGTGGGTGTAGCGCATTACTACGAGCAGTACTTC	CATPVGVAHYYEQYF
TRBV6-6	TRBJ1-1	-	-	TGTGCCAGCAGCCGGGATCGGGGGGTTTTCTTT	CASSRDRGVFF
TRBV5-1	TRBJ2-3	TRBD2	-	TGCGCCAGCAGCTTGGACGGGGGGGCAAATGGAGATACGCAGTATTTT	CASSLDGGANGDTQYF
TRBV28	TRBJ1-2	TRBD1	few	TGTGCCAGCAGTCAGACAGGGGTCTTAGGCTACACCTTC	CASSQTGVLGYTF
TRBV4-3	TRBJ1-2	-	-	TGCGCCAGCAGCCCGCTCAGGGGTGGTGGCTACACCTTC	CASSPLRGGGYTF
TRBV6-6	TRBJ2-2	TRBD2	-	TGTGCCAGCACGGGGGGACCGAACACCGGGGAGCTGTTTTTT	CASTGGPNTGELFF
TRBV4-2	TRBJ1-3	-	once	TGTGCCAGCAGCATCAGGGGAATAGGAAACACCATATATTTT	CASSIRGIGNTIYF
TRBV2	TRBJ2-1	TRBD2	-	TGTGCCAGCAGCTACACCCCGGGACTAGCTATTTGGAATGAGCAGTTCTTC	CASSYTPGLAIWNEQFF
TRBV10-3	TRBJ2-3	-	-	TGTGCCATCAGTGAGTGGTGGGCCCGGGGGAGCACAGATACGCAGTATTTT	CAISEWWARGSTDTQYF
TRBV28	TRBJ1-2	-	few	TGTGCCAGCAGTACAATAGGGGGGGGTAACTATGGCTACACCTTC	CASSTIGGGNYGYTF
TRBV4-3	TRBJ1-3	TRBD1	-	TGCGCCAGCAGCCAGGGGCAGGGGGCGCGTGGAAACACCATATATTTT	CASSQGQGARGNTIYF
TRBV7-2	TRBJ1-2	-	-	TGTGCCAGCAGCTTAGATCAGAACTATGGCTACACCTTC	CASSLDQNYGYTF
TRBV7-9	TRBJ1-2	-	-	TGTGCCAGCAGCCCGGGATTTTGTAACACCTTC	CASSPGFCNTF
TRBV5-1	TRBJ1-2	TRBD1	-	TGCGCCAGCAGCCTGGGACAGGCTTATAACTATGGCTACACCTTC	CASSLGQAYNYGYTF
TRBV7-3	TRBJ2-1	TRBD1	-	TGTGCCAGCAGCTCGCCGCCGACAGGGGGTTGGAATGAGCAGTTCTTC	CASSSPPTGGWNEQFF
TRBV6-6	TRBJ2-3	TRBD2	-	TGTGCCAGCAGTTACGGGGGGGGAGCGACGCAGTATTTT	CASSYGGGATQYF
TRBV30	TRBJ2-2	TRBD2	few	TGTGCCTGGACGGGGGGGCCGGGCACCGGGGAGCTGTTTTTT	CAWTGGPGTGELFF
TRBV6-5	TRBJ1-1	-	-	TGTGCCAGCAGTTACTCACAAGGGGGTGAAGCTTTCTTT	CASSYSQGGEAFF
TRBV4-3	TRBJ2-1	-	-	TGCGCCAGCAGCCAAAGGTGGGGAGCGGCCAATGAGCAGTTCTTC	CASSQRWGAANEQFF
TRBV4-2	TRBJ2-3	TRBD1	-	TGTGCCAGCAGCCAAGATATGGGAGTGGGACAGGGCACAGATACGCAGTATTTT	CASSQDMGVGQGTDTQYF
TRBV7-2	TRBJ2-2	TRBD1	-	TGTGCCAGCAGCTTGGGTGCGGACAGGGCTACCGGGGAGCTGTTTTTT	CASSLGADRATGELFF